This T cell receptor (beta chain) originates from a study of CD8+CD57+ T cells in acquired aplastic anemia. Genomic DNA acted as the template from which TCR beta VDJ combination and CDR3 sequence profiling were carried out. In TCRdb, the reads were re-called with MiXCR into one record per CDR3 protein. The sample comprises some 190,000 distinct CDR3 sequences, approximately 52% of which are singletons, and roughly 15% rests with the top ten. CDR1 is KGHDR and CDR2 is SFDVKD in the germline V gene. V was pared by 9 bases and J by 3 bases, with 7 bases of the junction left unmatched. The CDR3 has 14 amino acids. General study findings and limits: CD8+ Simpson's diversity in patients was not significantly different from that in controls. Shared by patients and controls, nearly 30 CD8+ CDR3s were abundant in patients.

About this clonotype: The antigen is unknown.

Sequenced sample: sorted CD4+, CD8+, or CD8+CD57+ T cells (not recorded which) from PBMCs. The sequence was obtained from a human donor in good health, serving as a control. The rearrangement uses TRBV24-1 and TRBJ2-7, with 10 nucleotides matching TRBD1. The CDR3, as DNA: TGTGCCACCTCCCCTCGGACAGGGGGCTACGAGCAGTACTTC. Translation: CATSPRTGGYEQYF.